Listed here is a single T cell receptor beta chain. Participants reported their clinical history, and cohort assignment relied on those reports. This entry is derived from a study of blood T cell repertoires in COVID-19. Clones were read by immunoSEQ multiplex PCR, and TCRdb kept only the in-frame ones, dropping some. Of a few hundred thousand clones in the sample, around 88% are singletons; the top ten hold approximately 15%. CDR3 size: 16 residues. Sequencing used PBMCs or T cells enriched from blood (not recorded which). The V and J genes are TRBV21-1 and TRBJ1-1; TRBD1 is the table's D call and was not checked against the DNA. TRBV21-1 is a documented pseudogene. This receptor was taken from a woman between 45 and 65 years old with acute COVID-19. The CDR3 region is CASSKGATGSFFEAFF. CDR3 in DNA: TGTGCCAGCAGCAAAGGAGCGACAGGGTCGTTTTTCGAAGCTTTCTTT.